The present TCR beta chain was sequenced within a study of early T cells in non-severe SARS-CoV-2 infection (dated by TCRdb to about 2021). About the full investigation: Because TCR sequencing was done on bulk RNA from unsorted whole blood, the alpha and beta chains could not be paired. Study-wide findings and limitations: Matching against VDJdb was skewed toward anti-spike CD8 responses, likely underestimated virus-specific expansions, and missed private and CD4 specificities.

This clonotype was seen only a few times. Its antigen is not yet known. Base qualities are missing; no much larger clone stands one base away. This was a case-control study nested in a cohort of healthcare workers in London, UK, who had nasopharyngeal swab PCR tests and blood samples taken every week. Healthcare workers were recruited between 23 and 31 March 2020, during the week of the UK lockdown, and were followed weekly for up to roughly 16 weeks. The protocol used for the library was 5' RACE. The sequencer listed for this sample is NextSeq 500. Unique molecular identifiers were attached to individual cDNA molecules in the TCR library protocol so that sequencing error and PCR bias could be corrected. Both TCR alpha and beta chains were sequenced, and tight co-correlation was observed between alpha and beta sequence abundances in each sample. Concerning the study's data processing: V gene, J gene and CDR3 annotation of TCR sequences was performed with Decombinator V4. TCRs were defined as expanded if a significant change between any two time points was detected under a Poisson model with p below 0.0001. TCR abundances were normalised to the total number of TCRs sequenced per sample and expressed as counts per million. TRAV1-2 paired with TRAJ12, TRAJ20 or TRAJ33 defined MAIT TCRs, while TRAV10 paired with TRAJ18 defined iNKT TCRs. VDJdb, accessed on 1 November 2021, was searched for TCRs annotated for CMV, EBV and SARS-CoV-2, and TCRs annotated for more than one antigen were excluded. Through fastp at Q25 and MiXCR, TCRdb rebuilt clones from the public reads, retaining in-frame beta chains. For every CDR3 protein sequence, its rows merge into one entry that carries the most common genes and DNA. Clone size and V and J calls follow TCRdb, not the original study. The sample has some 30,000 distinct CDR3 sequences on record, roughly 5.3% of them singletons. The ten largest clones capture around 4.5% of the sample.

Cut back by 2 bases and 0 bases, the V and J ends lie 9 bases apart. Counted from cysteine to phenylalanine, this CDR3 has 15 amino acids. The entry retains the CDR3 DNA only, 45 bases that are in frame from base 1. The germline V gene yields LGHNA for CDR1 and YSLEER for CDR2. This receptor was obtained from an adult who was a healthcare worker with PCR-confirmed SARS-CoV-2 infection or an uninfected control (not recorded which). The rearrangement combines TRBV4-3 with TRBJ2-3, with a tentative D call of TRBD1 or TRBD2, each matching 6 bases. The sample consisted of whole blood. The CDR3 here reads CASSQRGDSTDTQYF. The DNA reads TGCGCCAGCAGCCAAAGGGGGGACAGCACAGATACGCAGTATTTT.